The following is a TCR beta chain sequence with its context. Its antigen is unidentified. Sampling of blood occurred at baseline, cycle 4 day 1, and cycle 7 day 1. The data belong to a study of OX40 agonist ivuxolimab in advanced cancers. Study details: Every 2 weeks, patients received ivuxolimab intravenously, dosed at 0.01 to 10 mg/kg. Study conclusions and caveats: Circulating CD4+ and CD8+ T cells showed clonal expansion by week 6 at 0.1 to 3.0 mg/kg.

Germline CDR1 and CDR2: SEHNR and FQNEAQ (reference sequence). The CDR3 runs to 13 residues. The V end was cut by 5 bases, the J end by 8 bases, with 13 bases between. Assay: immunoSEQ multiplex PCR; the TCRdb copy retains only in-frame clones and omits some. The table lists 54,000 or so clones, 84% of them singletons. Sequencing used CD4+ or CD8+ T cells sorted from blood, obtained in a trial of the OX40 agonist ivuxolimab. The chain has TRBV7-9 and TRBJ2-1; a weak D match, TRBD2 (6 bases). The TCR originated in an adult with an advanced solid tumor such as melanoma, head and neck, liver or kidney cancer. CDR3 residues: CASSPTSIYEQFF. Here the CDR3 DNA reads TGTGCCAGCAGCCCGACTAGTATCTATGAGCAGTTCTTC. The full variable domain, with the rest looked up from reference TRBV7-9 and TRBJ2-1, is DTGVSQNPRHKITKRGQNVTFRCDPISEHNRLYWYRQTLGQGPEFLTYFQNEAQLEKSRLLSDRFSAERPKGSFSTLEIQRTEQGDSAMYLCASSPTSIYEQFFGPGTRLTVL.